Here is one T cell receptor (beta chain) with its context. This entry comes from a study of response to subunit inactivated influenza vaccine. Each CDR3 protein gets one entry after TCRdb re-called the RT-PCR reads with MiXCR. The sample holds about 780,000 distinct CDR3 sequences, approximately 17% seen once. This sequence originates from a man aged 45-65 years who received an inactivated influenza vaccine. This specimen consisted of PBMCs from blood, obtained 4 to 6 days after vaccination.

In nucleotides, the CDR3 is TGCGCCAGCAGTTGGCAGGGGTCTTCACCCCTCCACTTT. Translated, it gives CASSWQGSSPLHF. The V gene is TRBV10-2, the J gene TRBJ1-6; weak D call: TRBD1 (6 bases). CDR1 WSHSY and CDR2 SAAADI come from the germline V gene. This CDR3 contains 13 residues. V lost 5 bases and J 9 bases, leaving 11 bases between the germline ends.